This TCR beta chain was captured in a study of graft-versus-host responses after intestinal transplantation. The CDR3 spans 16 residues. Indicated time point: postoperative day 105 after intestinal transplantation (dayNNNN = postoperative day). Only in-frame clones appear in the TCRdb table, and some are missing; sequencing was by immunoSEQ multiplex PCR. This sample carries about 610 clones, over 90% of them seen once, and the ten largest clones take 5% to 6%. The J gene is TRBJ1-2, the V gene TRBV21-1; TRBD1, as called in the table, went unchecked against the DNA. TRBV21-1 is a listed pseudogene. This receptor was identified in a human patient who received an intestinal transplant, so some T cells may come from the graft donor. The sample consisted of bone marrow, taken 105 days after intestinal transplantation. CDR3 sequence: CASSKGPGGPNYGYTF. The CDR3 nucleotides are TGTGCCAGCAGCAAAGGGCCAGGGGGCCCTAACTATGGCTACACCTTC.